The 7 T cell receptor beta chains below all came from one sample that was sequenced in a study of CD8 T cells in ankylosing spondylitis (dated by TCRdb to 2015 to 2018). The library came from 5' RACE. The sequencer was an Illumina HiSeq 2500. TCRdb reanalyzed the raw reads on its own, using fastp at Q25 for trimming and MiXCR for clone calling, and kept in-frame beta chains. Entries that share a CDR3 protein sequence are merged under the most common genes and DNA. Recorded for this sample are about 150,000 distinct CDR3 sequences; around 43% of them occurred a single time. The ten top clones hold 13% to 15% of the sample. The sequencing input was synovial fluid, either unsorted or a sorted T cell fraction (not recorded which). The receptor set was obtained from a male donor with ankylosing spondylitis.

This clonotype was detected only a few times. The rearrangement joins TRBV7-3 to TRBJ2-1; D is ambiguous. V dropped 5 bases and J dropped 5 bases, with 16 bases sitting between them. From germline, CDR1 is SGHTA and CDR2 FQGTGA. CDR3 length equals 15 residues. The CDR3 reads CASSPHTDFNNEQFF. The CDR3 bases are TGTGCCAGCAGCCCCCACACCGACTTCAACAATGAGCAGTTCTTC. The whole variable domain, filled in from reference TRBV7-3 and TRBJ2-1, reads GAGVSQTPSNKVTEKGKYVELRCDPISGHTALYWYRQSLGQGPEFLIYFQGTGAADDSGLPNDRFFAVRPEGSVSTLKIQRTERGDSAVYLCASSPHTDFNNEQFFGPGTRLTVL.

The rearrangement uses TRBV19 and TRBJ2-7; D perhaps matches TRBD1 (6 bases). Germline V gives CDR1 LNHDA, CDR2 SQIVND (reference sequence). CDR3 size: 13 residues. Trimming shortened V by 3 bases and J by 3 bases, and 9 bases separated the two germline ends. The CDR3 is CASSMTQGYEQYF. DNA of the CDR3: TGTGCCAGTAGTATGACACAGGGCTACGAGCAGTACTTC.

This clonotype was found a few times. This sequence joins TRBV5-1 and TRBJ2-7; unclear D gene. Trimming shortened V by 3 bases and J by 3 bases, and 16 bases separated the two germline ends. The length of the CDR3 is 15 residues. The germline V gene encodes CDR1 SGHRS and CDR2 YFSETQ. The CDR3 reads CASSSPLGPYYEQYF. Written as DNA, the CDR3 is TGCGCCAGCAGCTCACCCCTAGGGCCCTACTACGAGCAGTACTTC.

The J gene is TRBJ1-1, the V gene TRBV3-1; D gene uncertain. The CDR3 has 16 residues. CDR1 and CDR2 from the germline V gene are LGHDT and YNNKEL (reference sequence). V was trimmed by 0 bases and J by 0 bases, leaving 11 bases between them. The CDR3 region has the DNA TGTGCCAGCAGCCAAGAAGTCACACCTGTGAACACTGAAGCTTTCTTT. Translating gives CASSQEVTPVNTEAFF.

The genes are TRBV2 and TRBJ1-2, with no clear D. CDR1 and CDR2 (germline): SNHLY, FYNNEI. This CDR3 has 14 amino acids. V gave up 6 bases and J gave up 3 bases, with 14 bases separating them. The CDR3: CASSPRFTDYGYTF. The CDR3 DNA sequence: TGTGCCAGCAGCCCCAGGTTCACTGACTATGGCTACACCTTC.

Only a few counts were recorded for this clonotype. This chain connects TRBV28 to TRBJ2-1; the D is unclear. V lost 3 bases and J lost 0, with 6 bases in between. From germline, CDR1 is MDHEN and CDR2 SYDVKM. This CDR3 spans 14 amino acids. Written as DNA, the CDR3 is TGTGCCAGCAGTTTCCTGAGCTCCTACAATGAGCAGTTCTTC. The encoded protein is CASSFLSSYNEQFF.

There are a few counts of this clonotype. This chain links TRBV12-3 or TRBV12-4 with TRBJ2-3; D is unclear. The CDR3 is 16 residues long. The V end lost 5 bases, the J end lost 2 bases, and 17 bases lay between the germline ends. The CDR3 sequence is CASSHLTRADTDTQYF. In DNA, the CDR3 is TGTGCCAGCAGTCACCTAACCCGGGCCGACACAGATACGCAGTATTTT.